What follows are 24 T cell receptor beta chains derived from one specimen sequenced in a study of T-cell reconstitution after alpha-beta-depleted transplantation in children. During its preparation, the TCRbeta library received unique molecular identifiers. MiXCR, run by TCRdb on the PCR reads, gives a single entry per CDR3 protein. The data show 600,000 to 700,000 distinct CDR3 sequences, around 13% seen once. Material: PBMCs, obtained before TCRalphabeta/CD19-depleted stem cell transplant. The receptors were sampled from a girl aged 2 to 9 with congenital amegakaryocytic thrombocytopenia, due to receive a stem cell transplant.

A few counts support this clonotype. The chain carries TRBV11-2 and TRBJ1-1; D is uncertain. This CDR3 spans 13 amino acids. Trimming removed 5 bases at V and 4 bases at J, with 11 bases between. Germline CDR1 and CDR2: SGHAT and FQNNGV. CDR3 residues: CASSQHSGTEAFF. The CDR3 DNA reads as TGTGCCAGCAGCCAACACAGCGGCACTGAAGCTTTCTTT.

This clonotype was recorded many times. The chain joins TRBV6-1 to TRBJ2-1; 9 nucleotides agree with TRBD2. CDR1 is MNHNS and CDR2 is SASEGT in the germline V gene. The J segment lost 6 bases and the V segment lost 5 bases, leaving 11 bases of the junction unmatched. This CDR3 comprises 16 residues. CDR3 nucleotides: TGTGCCAGCAGTCCTGTAGCGGGAGTTAGCGGCAATGAGCAGTTCTTC. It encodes CASSPVAGVSGNEQFF.

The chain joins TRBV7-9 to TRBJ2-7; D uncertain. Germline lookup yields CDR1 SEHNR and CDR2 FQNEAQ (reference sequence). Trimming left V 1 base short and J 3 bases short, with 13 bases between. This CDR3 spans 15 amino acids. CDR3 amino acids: CASSLGDSWSYEQYF. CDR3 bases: TGTGCCAGCAGCTTAGGCGACTCCTGGAGCTACGAGCAGTACTTC.

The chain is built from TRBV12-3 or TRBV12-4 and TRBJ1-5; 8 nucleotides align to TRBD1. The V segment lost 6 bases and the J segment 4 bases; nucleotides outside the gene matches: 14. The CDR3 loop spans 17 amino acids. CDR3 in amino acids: CASRRDRGNPRNQPQHF. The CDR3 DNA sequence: TGTGCCAGCAGGCGAGACAGGGGAAACCCGAGGAATCAGCCCCAGCATTTT.

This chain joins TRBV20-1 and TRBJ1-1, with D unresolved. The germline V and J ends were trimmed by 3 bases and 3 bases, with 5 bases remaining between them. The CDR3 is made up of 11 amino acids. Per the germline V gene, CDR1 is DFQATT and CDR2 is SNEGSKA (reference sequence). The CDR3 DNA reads TGCAGTGCTAGTACCGACACTGAAGCTTTCTTT. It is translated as CSASTDTEAFF.

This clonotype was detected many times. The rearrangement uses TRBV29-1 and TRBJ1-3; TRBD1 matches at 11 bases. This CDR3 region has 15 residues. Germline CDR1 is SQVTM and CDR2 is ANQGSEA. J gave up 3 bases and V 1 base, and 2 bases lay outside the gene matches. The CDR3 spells CSVEAGTGGGNTIYF. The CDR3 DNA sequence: TGCAGCGTTGAAGCAGGGACAGGGGGTGGAAACACCATATATTTT.

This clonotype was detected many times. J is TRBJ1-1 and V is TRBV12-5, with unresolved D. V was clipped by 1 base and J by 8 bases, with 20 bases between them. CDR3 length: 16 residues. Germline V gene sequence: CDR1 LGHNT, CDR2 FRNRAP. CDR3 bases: TGTGCTAGTGGTTTGGAGGCGAACGTAGGGCGAGGGGAAGCTTTCTTT. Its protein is CASGLEANVGRGEAFF.

For the CDR3, the DNA is TGTGCCAGCCTGAGCCTCGCACTAGCGGGGGATTACGAGCAGTACTTC. It specifies CASLSLALAGDYEQYF. The chain combines TRBV2 with TRBJ2-7; TRBD2 agrees at 11 bases. The V segment lost 8 bases and the J segment 4 bases; nucleotides outside the gene matches: 13. This CDR3 comprises 16 residues. Looked up from germline, CDR1 is SNHLY and CDR2 is FYNNEI.

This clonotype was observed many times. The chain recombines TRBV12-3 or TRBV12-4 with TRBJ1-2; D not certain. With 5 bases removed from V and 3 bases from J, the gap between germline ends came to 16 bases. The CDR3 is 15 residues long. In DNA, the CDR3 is TGTGCCAGCAGTACCCGGATCCCACGACACTATGGCTACACCTTC. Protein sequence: CASSTRIPRHYGYTF.

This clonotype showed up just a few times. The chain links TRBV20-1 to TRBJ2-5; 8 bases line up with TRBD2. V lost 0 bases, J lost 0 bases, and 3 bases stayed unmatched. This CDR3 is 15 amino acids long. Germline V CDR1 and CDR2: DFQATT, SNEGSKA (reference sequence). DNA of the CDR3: TGCAGTGCTAGAGAGGGGACTAGGGACCAAGAGACCCAGTACTTC. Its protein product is CSAREGTRDQETQYF.

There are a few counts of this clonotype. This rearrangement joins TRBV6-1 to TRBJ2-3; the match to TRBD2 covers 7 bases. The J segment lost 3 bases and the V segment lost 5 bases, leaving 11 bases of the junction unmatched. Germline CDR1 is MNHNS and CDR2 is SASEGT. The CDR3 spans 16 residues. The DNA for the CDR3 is TGTGCCAGCAGTCCTACGTCGGCGGGAGTGACAGATACGCAGTATTTT. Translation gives CASSPTSAGVTDTQYF.

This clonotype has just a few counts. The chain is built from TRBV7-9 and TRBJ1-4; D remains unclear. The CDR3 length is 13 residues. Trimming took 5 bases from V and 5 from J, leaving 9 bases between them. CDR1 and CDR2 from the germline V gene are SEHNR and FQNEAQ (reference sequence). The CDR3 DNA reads TGTGCCAGCAGCAGCACACTAAATGAAAAACTGTTTTTT. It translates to CASSSTLNEKLFF.

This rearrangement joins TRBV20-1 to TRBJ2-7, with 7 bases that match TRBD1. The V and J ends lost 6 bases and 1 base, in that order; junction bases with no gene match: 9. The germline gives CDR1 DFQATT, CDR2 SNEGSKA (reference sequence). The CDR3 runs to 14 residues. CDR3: CSARQGDSSYEQYF. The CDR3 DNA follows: TGCAGTGCAAGACAGGGCGACTCGTCCTACGAGCAGTACTTC.

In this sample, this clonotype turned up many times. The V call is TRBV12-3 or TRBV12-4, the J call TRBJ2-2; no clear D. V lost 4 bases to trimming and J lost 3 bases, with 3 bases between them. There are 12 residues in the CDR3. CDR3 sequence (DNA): TGTGCCAGCAGTTACTACACCGGGGAGCTGTTTTTT. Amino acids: CASSYYTGELFF.

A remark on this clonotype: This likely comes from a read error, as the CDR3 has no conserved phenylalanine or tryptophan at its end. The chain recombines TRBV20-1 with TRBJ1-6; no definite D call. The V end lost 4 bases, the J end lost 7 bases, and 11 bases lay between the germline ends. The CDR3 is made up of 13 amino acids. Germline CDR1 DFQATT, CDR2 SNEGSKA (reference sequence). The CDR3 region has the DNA TGCAGTGCTATTCCGGACGGGAATTCACCCCTCCACTAT. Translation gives CSAIPDGNSPLHY.

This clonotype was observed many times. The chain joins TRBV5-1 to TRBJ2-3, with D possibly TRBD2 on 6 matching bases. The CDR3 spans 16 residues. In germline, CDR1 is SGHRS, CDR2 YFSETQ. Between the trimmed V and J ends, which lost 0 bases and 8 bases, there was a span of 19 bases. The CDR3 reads CASSLGQWTTTRTQYF. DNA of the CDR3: TGCGCCAGCAGCTTGGGCCAGTGGACTACAACCCGTACGCAGTATTTT.

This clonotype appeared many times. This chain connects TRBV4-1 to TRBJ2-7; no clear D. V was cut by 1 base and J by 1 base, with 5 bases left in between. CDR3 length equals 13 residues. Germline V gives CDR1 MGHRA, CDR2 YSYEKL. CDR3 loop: CASSQGRSYEQYF. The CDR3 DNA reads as TGCGCCAGCAGCCAAGGACGGTCCTACGAGCAGTACTTC.

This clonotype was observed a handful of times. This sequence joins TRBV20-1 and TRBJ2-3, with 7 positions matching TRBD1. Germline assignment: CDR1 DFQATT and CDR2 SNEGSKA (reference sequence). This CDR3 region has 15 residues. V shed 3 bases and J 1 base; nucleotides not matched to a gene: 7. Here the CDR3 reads CSARGTASRTDTQYF. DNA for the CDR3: TGCAGTGCTAGGGGGACAGCCAGCCGCACAGATACGCAGTATTTT.

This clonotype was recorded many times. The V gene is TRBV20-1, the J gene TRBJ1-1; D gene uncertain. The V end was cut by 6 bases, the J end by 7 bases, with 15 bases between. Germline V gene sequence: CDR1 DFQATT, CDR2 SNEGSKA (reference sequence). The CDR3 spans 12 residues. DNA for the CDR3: TGCAGTGCAGATGTGGGTTTTGGTGAAGCTTTCTTT. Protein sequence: CSADVGFGEAFF.

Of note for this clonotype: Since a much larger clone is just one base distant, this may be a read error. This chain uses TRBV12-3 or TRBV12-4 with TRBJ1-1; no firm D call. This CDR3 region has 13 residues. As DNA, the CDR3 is TGTGCCCGCAGTTTAGCGGCTGACACTGAAGCTTTCTTT. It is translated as CARSLAADTEAFF.

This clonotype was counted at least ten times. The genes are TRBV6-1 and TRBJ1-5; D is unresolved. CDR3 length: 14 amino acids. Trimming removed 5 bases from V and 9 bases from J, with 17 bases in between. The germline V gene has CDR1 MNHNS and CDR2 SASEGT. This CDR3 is CASSPLILMGPQHF. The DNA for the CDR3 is TGTGCCAGCAGTCCCCTTATCTTAATGGGGCCCCAGCATTTT.

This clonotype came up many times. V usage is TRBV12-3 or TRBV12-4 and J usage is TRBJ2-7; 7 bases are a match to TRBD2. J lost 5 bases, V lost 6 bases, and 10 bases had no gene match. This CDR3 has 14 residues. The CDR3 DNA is TGTGCCAGCAGCCCCCGGACTAGTTTGCACGAGCAGTACTTC. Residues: CASSPRTSLHEQYF.

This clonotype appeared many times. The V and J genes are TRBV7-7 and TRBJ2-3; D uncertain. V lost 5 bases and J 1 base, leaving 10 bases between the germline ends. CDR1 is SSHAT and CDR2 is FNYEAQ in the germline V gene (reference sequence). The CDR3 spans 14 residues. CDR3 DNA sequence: TGTGCCAGCAGCCCTAGACTGGGCACAGATACGCAGTATTTT. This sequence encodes CASSPRLGTDTQYF.

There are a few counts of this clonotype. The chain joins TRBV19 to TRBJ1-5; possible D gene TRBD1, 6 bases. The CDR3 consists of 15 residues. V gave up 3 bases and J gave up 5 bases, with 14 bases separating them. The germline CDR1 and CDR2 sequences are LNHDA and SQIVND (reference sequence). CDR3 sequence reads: CASSIGFRGYQPQHF. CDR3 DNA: TGTGCCAGTAGTATCGGGTTCAGGGGTTATCAGCCCCAGCATTTT.